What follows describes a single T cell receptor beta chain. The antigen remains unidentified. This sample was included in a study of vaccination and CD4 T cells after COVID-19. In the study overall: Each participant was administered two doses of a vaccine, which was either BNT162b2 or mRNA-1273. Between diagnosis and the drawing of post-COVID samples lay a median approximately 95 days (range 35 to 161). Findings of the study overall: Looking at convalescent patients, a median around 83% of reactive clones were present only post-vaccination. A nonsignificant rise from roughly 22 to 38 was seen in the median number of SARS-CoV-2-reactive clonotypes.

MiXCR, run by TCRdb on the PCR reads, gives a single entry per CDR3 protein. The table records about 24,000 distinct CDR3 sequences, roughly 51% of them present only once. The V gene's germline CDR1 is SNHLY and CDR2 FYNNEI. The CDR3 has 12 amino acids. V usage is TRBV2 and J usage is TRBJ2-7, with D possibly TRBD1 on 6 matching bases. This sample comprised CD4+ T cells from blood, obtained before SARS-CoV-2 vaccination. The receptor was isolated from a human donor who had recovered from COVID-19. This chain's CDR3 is CATQGTSYEQYF. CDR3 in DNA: TGTGCAACTCAGGGGACCTCCTACGAGCAGTACTTC.